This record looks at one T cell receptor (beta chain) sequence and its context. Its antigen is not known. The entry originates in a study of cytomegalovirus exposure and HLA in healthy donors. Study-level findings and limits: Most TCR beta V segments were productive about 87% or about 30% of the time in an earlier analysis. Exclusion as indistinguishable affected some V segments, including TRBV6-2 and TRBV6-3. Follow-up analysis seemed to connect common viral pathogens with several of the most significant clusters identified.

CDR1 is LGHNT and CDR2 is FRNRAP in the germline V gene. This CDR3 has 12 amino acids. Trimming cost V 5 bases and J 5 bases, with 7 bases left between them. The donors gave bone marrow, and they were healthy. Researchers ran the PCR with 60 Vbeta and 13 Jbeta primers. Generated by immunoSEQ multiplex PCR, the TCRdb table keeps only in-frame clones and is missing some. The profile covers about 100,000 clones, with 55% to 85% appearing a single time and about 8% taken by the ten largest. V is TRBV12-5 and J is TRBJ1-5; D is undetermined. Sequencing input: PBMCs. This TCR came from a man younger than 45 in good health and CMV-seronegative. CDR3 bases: TGTGCTAGTGGTGTAGCCGATCAGCCCCAGCATTTT. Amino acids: CASGVADQPQHF.